This record covers a single TCR beta chain. RNA extraction was followed by reverse transcription into cDNA, which acted as the sequencing template. Assay: immunoSEQ multiplex PCR; the TCRdb copy retains only in-frame clones and omits some. The sample lists 150,000 to 200,000 clones; around 71% were seen once. The data belong to a study of CD8+ T cells in alopecia areata. Sorting from PBMCs produced CD4+ and CD8+ T cells. Between the trimmed V and J ends, which lost 0 bases and 1 base, there was a span of 8 bases. From germline, CDR1 is SGHRS and CDR2 YFSETQ. The CDR3 loop spans 14 amino acids. The TCR originated in a human donor with alopecia areata. The sample consisted of CD8+ T cells sorted from blood, taken at week 0. The chain carries TRBV5-1 and TRBJ2-7; D is undetermined. CDR3 in amino acids: CASSLEGYSYEQYF. CDR3 DNA: TGCGCCAGCAGCTTGGAAGGGTATTCCTACGAGCAGTACTTC. Full variable domain (remainder filled in from reference TRBV5-1 and TRBJ2-7): KAGVTQTPRYLIKTRGQQVTLSCSPISGHRSVSWYQQTPGQGLQFLFEYFSETQRNKGNFPGRFSGRQFSNSRSEMNVSTLELGDSALYLCASSLEGYSYEQYFGPGTRLTVT.